The 25 T cell receptor beta chains below were found in one sample sequenced in a study of graft-versus-host responses after intestinal transplantation. Only in-frame clones appear in the TCRdb table, and some are missing; sequencing was by immunoSEQ multiplex PCR. The sample carries some 86,000 clones, 91% recorded once. Antigen specificity for these receptors is unknown. Specimen: unstimulated CD4+ T cells sorted from spleen or lymph node cells, collected before intestinal transplant. All receptors come from a human donor who received an intestinal transplant.

This sequence joins TRBV4-3 and TRBJ2-7; D perhaps matches TRBD2 (5 bases). CDR1 LGHNA and CDR2 YSLEER come from the germline V gene. The V and J ends lost 1 base and 2 bases respectively, with 9 bases between them. The CDR3 covers 14 residues. CDR3 in amino acids: CASSQAAGAYEQYF. In DNA, the CDR3 is TGCGCCAGCAGCCAAGCGGCGGGCGCCTACGAGCAGTACTTC.

The chain combines TRBV2 with TRBJ2-3, with 8 bases identical to TRBD1. The V and J ends lost 7 bases and 11 bases, in that order; junction bases with no gene match: 11. The CDR3 has 13 amino acids. The germline V gene encodes CDR1 SNHLY and CDR2 FYNNEI. CDR3 sequence reads: CASTTGQGNMQYF. DNA of the CDR3: TGTGCCAGCACCACCGGACAGGGTAATATGCAGTATTTT.

The gene calls are TRBV11-3 and TRBJ2-7, with 9 bases identical to TRBD1. V was clipped by 0 bases and J by 2 bases; unmatched bases: 14. CDR3 length: 19 residues. Germline V gene data show CDR1 as SGHNT and CDR2 as YENEEA. The CDR3 is CASSLDLPLGTGPTYEQYF. The CDR3 DNA is TGTGCCAGCAGCTTAGACCTACCCCTGGGGACAGGGCCTACCTACGAGCAGTACTTC. The full variable domain, its missing parts supplied by reference TRBV11-3 and TRBJ2-7, is EAGVVQSPRYKIIEKKQPVAFWCNPISGHNTLYWYLQNLGQGPELLIRYENEEAVDDSQLPKDRFSAERLKGVDSTLKIQPAELGDSAVYLCASSLDLPLGTGPTYEQYFGPGTRLTVT.

The chain has TRBV5-5 and TRBJ1-2; 7 nucleotides match TRBD1. V trimming: 5 bases; J trimming: 4 bases; junction bases outside the gene matches: 5. Germline loops: CDR1 SGHKS, CDR2 YYEKEE (reference sequence). CDR3 length: 13 residues. CDR3 in amino acids: CASSHRDSYGYTF. The CDR3, as DNA: TGTGCCAGCAGTCACCGGGACAGCTATGGCTACACCTTC.

This clone was counted once. This chain links TRBV30 with TRBJ1-1, with 7 bases lining up with TRBD1. The CDR3 is 15 amino acids. In germline, CDR1 is GTSNPN, CDR2 SVGIG (reference sequence). V shed 3 bases, J shed 4 bases, and the junction held 11 bases outside the gene matches. The CDR3 region is CAWREQGRDSTEAFF. As DNA, the CDR3 is TGTGCCTGGAGGGAACAGGGGCGGGATAGCACTGAAGCTTTCTTT.

The chain is built from TRBV30 and TRBJ1-6; 8 positions match TRBD1. In germline, CDR1 is GTSNPN, CDR2 SVGIG (reference sequence). CDR3 length: 17 residues. With 4 bases clipped from V and 0 bases from J, the junction kept 8 bases outside the gene matches. CDR3 DNA: TGTGCCTGGACTGGACAGGGATTGAGCTCCTATAATTCACCCCTCCACTTT. It specifies CAWTGQGLSSYNSPLHF. Based on the CDR3 plus reference TRBV30 and TRBJ1-6, the full variable domain is SQTIHQWPATLVQPVGSPLSLECTVEGTSNPNLYWYRQAAGRGLQLLFYSVGIGQISSEVPQNLSASRPQDRQFILSSKKLLLSDSGFYLCAWTGQGLSSYNSPLHFGNGTRLTVT.

The rearrangement uses TRBV11-3 and TRBJ2-5; 7 bases match TRBD2. The CDR3 length is 15 residues. Germline-derived CDR1 and CDR2 are SGHNT and YENEEA. With V trimmed by 4 bases and J by 4 bases, 9 bases remained unmatched. In DNA form, the CDR3 reads TGTGCCAGCAGCTACCGACGCCCGGGGGGAGAGACCCAGTACTTC. Protein sequence: CASSYRRPGGETQYF.

V usage is TRBV4-3 and J usage is TRBJ1-4; 7 positions agree with TRBD1. This CDR3 has 14 amino acids. Losses at the gene ends were 1 base for V and 7 bases for J; bases not matched to a gene: 3. In germline, CDR1 is LGHNA, CDR2 YSLEER. The chain's CDR3 is CASSQGQGSEKLFF. CDR3 sequence (DNA): TGCGCCAGCAGCCAAGGACAGGGATCTGAAAAACTGTTTTTT.

The J gene is TRBJ2-5, the V gene TRBV4-1, with TRBD2 as a possible D gene (7 bases). The CDR3 length is 14 residues. Trimming removed 4 bases from V and 7 bases from J, with 16 bases in between. Germline V gives CDR1 MGHRA, CDR2 YSYEKL. The CDR3 sequence: CASSRGGVPWTQYF. The CDR3 DNA reads TGCGCCAGCAGCCGAGGGGGGGTCCCCTGGACCCAGTACTTC.

Comments on this clone: One junction end does not reproduce the germline sequence, and a read error may be involved. This rearrangement joins TRBV2 to TRBJ2-7, with 8 bases that match TRBD2. Germline CDR1 is SNHLY and CDR2 is FYNNEI. The CDR3 sequence is 13 residues long. The CDR3 nucleotides are TGTGCCAGCTGTGATGAGCGGGGGCGCGAGCAGTACTTC. This sequence encodes CASCDERGREQYF.

This rearrangement joins TRBV25-1 to TRBJ1-2; TRBD1 matches 8 bases. This CDR3 has 13 amino acids. V lost 8 bases and J lost 7; bases outside the gene matches: 9. Germline V gives CDR1 MGHDK, CDR2 SYGVNS. This CDR3 is CASAGTGIGGYTF. The DNA of the CDR3 is TGTGCCAGCGCCGGGACAGGAATAGGTGGCTACACCTTC.

This rearrangement joins TRBV29-1 to TRBJ1-2; 8 bases line up with TRBD1. There are 12 residues in the CDR3. V lost 7 bases to trimming and J lost 6 bases; unmatched junction nucleotides: 7. Per germline, CDR1 SQVTM and CDR2 ANQGSEA. CDR3 in amino acids: CSGSGTGHGYTF. In DNA form, the CDR3 reads TGCAGCGGGTCCGGGACAGGACATGGCTACACCTTC.

This chain connects TRBV18 to TRBJ2-7, with 7 bases lining up with TRBD1. Germline lookup yields CDR1 KGHSH and CDR2 LQKENI. CDR3 length: 14 residues. The V gene end was trimmed by 3 bases and the J gene end by 2 bases; junction bases not matched to a gene: 4. The CDR3 here is CASSPTGQPYEQYF. The CDR3 DNA is TGTGCCAGCTCACCGACAGGGCAGCCCTACGAGCAGTACTTC. Variable domain in full (rest from reference TRBV18 and TRBJ2-7): NAGVMQNPRHLVRRRGQEARLRCSPMKGHSHVYWYRQLPEEGLKFMVYLQKENIIDESGMPKERFSAEFPKEGPSILRIQQVVRGDSAAYFCASSPTGQPYEQYFGPGTRLTVT.

The rearrangement joins TRBV7-9 to TRBJ2-1; D is perhaps TRBD1 (5 bases). The ends were cut back, 3 bases at V and 8 bases at J, with 11 bases in the middle. From germline, CDR1 is SEHNR and CDR2 FQNEAQ (reference sequence). The CDR3 runs to 13 residues. The CDR3 nucleotides read TGTGCCAGCAGCTTCTATAGGGGCGATGAGCAGTTCTTC. This codes for CASSFYRGDEQFF.

This rearrangement joins TRBV13 to TRBJ2-1; TRBD2 might be the D (6 bases). V lost 4 bases and J lost 10, with 11 bases in between. The V gene's germline CDR1 is PRHDT and CDR2 FYEKMQ (reference sequence). There are 12 residues in the CDR3. The CDR3 DNA follows: TGTGCCAGCAGCTCGAGCGGGTACGAGCAGTTCTTC. This translates into CASSSSGYEQFF. Using reference TRBV13 and TRBJ2-1 for the parts outside the CDR3, the full variable domain is AAGVIQSPRHLIKEKRETATLKCYPIPRHDTVYWYQQGPGQDPQFLISFYEKMQSDKGSIPDRFSAQQFSDYHSELNMSSLELGDSALYFCASSSSGYEQFFGPGTRLTVL.

The V gene is TRBV6-5, the J gene TRBJ1-1; a weak D match, TRBD1 (5 bases). V was pared by 0 bases and J by 10 bases, with 9 bases between. Germline values: CDR1 MNHEY, CDR2 SVGAGI. CDR3 length equals 12 residues. Written as DNA, the CDR3 is TGTGCCAGCAGTTACTCGGGAGGGGTAGCTTTCTTT. This codes for CASSYSGGVAFF.

The chain joins TRBV4-3 to TRBJ2-7; D gene unclear. V was trimmed by 0 bases and J by 5 bases, leaving 8 bases between them. CDR1 is LGHNA, CDR2 YSLEER, per germline. The CDR3 extends over 13 amino acids. CDR3 in amino acids: CASSQDRRDEQYF. CDR3 in DNA: TGCGCCAGCAGCCAAGACAGGCGAGACGAGCAGTACTTC.

The gene calls are TRBV7-2 and TRBJ2-1, with 9 nucleotides matching TRBD2. V dropped 5 bases and J dropped 0; count of bases not matched to a gene: 11. The V gene's germline CDR1 is SGHTA and CDR2 FQGNSA. CDR3 length equals 18 residues. The CDR3 nucleotides read TGTGCCAGCAGCCCGAGCGGGGGGTCCCTTAGCTCCTACAATGAGCAGTTCTTC. Translation gives CASSPSGGSLSSYNEQFF.

The chain employs TRBV9 and TRBJ1-3, with D maybe TRBD1 (6 bases). The germline CDR1 and CDR2 sequences are SGDLS and YYNGEE. Trimming left V 3 bases short and J 4 bases short, with 14 bases between. This CDR3 has 15 amino acids. CDR3 DNA: TGTGCCAGCAGCGGACAACAGGGACGGGGAAACACCATATATTTT. As protein: CASSGQQGRGNTIYF.

The J gene is TRBJ1-2, the V gene TRBV6-1; D call uncertain. CDR3 size: 13 residues. Trimming removed 7 bases at V and 4 bases at J, with 13 bases between. CDR1 and CDR2 (germline): MNHNS, SASEGT. The CDR3 DNA reads TGTGCCAGCATGATTTCAGGAATCTATGGCTACACCTTC. Translated: CASMISGIYGYTF.

This chain joins TRBV2 and TRBJ2-7; D gene uncertain. CDR1 and CDR2 from the germline V gene are SNHLY and FYNNEI. The CDR3 length is 11 residues. Between the trimmed V and J ends, which lost 6 bases and 4 bases, there was a span of 7 bases. The CDR3 DNA reads as TGTGCCAGCAGCCGCCAGTACGAGCAGTACTTC. It specifies CASSRQYEQYF.

The J gene is TRBJ1-1, the V gene TRBV30; D remains ambiguous. This CDR3 spans 13 amino acids. Germline CDR1 GTSNPN, CDR2 SVGIG (reference sequence). V gave up 0 bases and J gave up 6 bases, with 11 bases separating them. This CDR3 is CAWSVPGFAEAFF. The DNA of the CDR3 is TGTGCCTGGAGTGTACCCGGGTTCGCTGAAGCTTTCTTT.

The chain links TRBV27 to TRBJ2-4, with 7 bases matching TRBD1. The CDR3 runs 16 residues. CDR1 is MNHEY and CDR2 is SMNVEV in the germline V gene (reference sequence). Losses at the gene ends were 5 bases for V and 3 bases for J; bases not matched to a gene: 10. CDR3 DNA sequence: TGTGCCAGCAGTCCTACCCCCACAGGGGTCAAAAACATTCAGTACTTC. This encodes CASSPTPTGVKNIQYF.

The chain has TRBV10-3 and TRBJ2-2; 7 nucleotides line up with TRBD2. The CDR3 spans 13 residues. Losses at the gene ends were 4 bases for V and 5 bases for J; bases not matched to a gene: 1. Germline V gene sequence: CDR1 ENHRY, CDR2 SYGVKD. The CDR3 reads CAISAGRTGELFF. The CDR3 region has the DNA TGTGCCATCAGTGCCGGGAGGACCGGGGAGCTGTTTTTT.

This clone came up once. The chain has TRBV7-8 and TRBJ2-7; TRBD1 is a possible D gene (5 bases). Deletions cut 1 base from V and 4 bases from J, with 11 bases between. The CDR3 totals 14 residues. Germline assignment: CDR1 SGHVS and CDR2 FQNEAQ. The CDR3 loop is CASSLGGEKYEQYF. The CDR3 DNA reads TGTGCCAGCAGCTTAGGGGGCGAGAAATACGAGCAGTACTTC.